A selection of T cell receptor beta chains follows, all from one sample in a study of blood T cell repertoires in COVID-19. Repertoires were generated with immunoSEQ multiplex PCR, while TCRdb's copy carries only in-frame clones and drops some. The table shows approximately 45,000 clones, with approximately 88% occurring only once. Sequencing was carried out using peripheral blood. The receptors originated from a woman in her thirties or forties with acute or convalescent COVID-19. CDR3s include the opening cysteine and the closing phenylalanine or tryptophan. D genes are given only for firm matches. The size field is filled for only some rows; it gives once, few, many or a size class.

CDR3,DNA,size,V,J,D
CASSLGSRGGETQYF,TGTGCCAGCAGCTTGGGATCGCGGGGGGGGGAGACCCAGTACTTC,NA,TRBV5-4,TRBJ2-5,TRBD2
CAWRHGTGYYEQYF,TGTGCCTGGAGACACGGGACAGGATACTACGAGCAGTACTTC,NA,TRBV30,TRBJ2-7,TRBD1
CASIWGGANTEAFF,TGTGCCAGCATCTGGGGTGGGGCGAACACTGAAGCTTTCTTT,NA,TRBV28,TRBJ1-1,NA
CASSLRGWTSGNNEQFF,TGTGCCAGCAGCTTACGGGGGTGGACTAGCGGCAACAATGAGCAGTTCTTC,NA,TRBV7-2,TRBJ2-1,TRBD2
CASSVDGGNTEAFF,TGTGCCAGCAGCGTAGACGGAGGGAACACTGAAGCTTTCTTT,NA,TRBV6-4,TRBJ1-1,NA
CAWSSSSSPLHF,TGTGCCTGGAGTTCCTCCTCTTCACCCCTCCACTTT,NA,TRBV30,TRBJ1-6,NA
CASSLGVNTEAFF,TGTGCCAGTAGCTTAGGGGTGAACACTGAAGCTTTCTTT,NA,TRBV19,TRBJ1-1,NA
CASSGQTGEEQYF,TGTGCCAGCAGCGGACAAACAGGGGAAGAGCAGTACTTC,NA,TRBV9,TRBJ2-7,TRBD1
CASSLTSGSLTEQFF,TGTGCCAGCAGCCTGACTAGCGGGAGTCTCACCGAGCAGTTCTTC,NA,TRBV7-3,TRBJ2-1,TRBD2
CASSLILAGGQETQYF,TGTGCCAGCAGTTTAATACTAGCGGGGGGCCAAGAGACCCAGTACTTC,once,TRBV27,TRBJ2-5,TRBD2
CASSLSQGRPPYAGYTF,TGTGCCAGCAGTTTATCGCAGGGAAGGCCCCCCTATGCAGGCTACACCTTC,NA,TRBV27,TRBJ1-2,NA
CASSLGLSSGNNEQFF,TGTGCCAGCAGTTTAGGTTTGTCTAGCGGGAACAATGAGCAGTTCTTC,once,TRBV27,TRBJ2-1,TRBD2
CASSQGLTYEQYF,TGTGCCAGCAGCCAGGGACTCACCTACGAGCAGTACTTC,NA,TRBV7-9,TRBJ2-7,NA
CASSSRTVLSYEQYF,TGTGCCAGCAGTTCTAGGACAGTCTTATCCTACGAGCAGTACTTC,NA,TRBV27,TRBJ2-7,NA
CASSFAVGSGELFF,TGCGCCAGCAGCTTCGCGGTGGGTTCCGGGGAGCTGTTTTTT,NA,TRBV5-1,TRBJ2-2,NA
CASSRDRDYGYTF,TGTGCCAGCAGCCGCGACAGGGACTATGGCTACACCTTC,NA,TRBV7-2,TRBJ1-2,TRBD1
CASSPGTSVTYEQYF,TGTGCCAGCAGTCCTGGGACTAGCGTAACCTACGAGCAGTACTTC,NA,TRBV28,TRBJ2-7,TRBD2
CASSFKPQHF,TGTGCCAGCAGTTTTAAGCCCCAGCATTTT,NA,TRBV28,TRBJ1-5,NA
CASSLYSGGYTF,TGTGCCAGCAGTTTGTATTCCGGTGGCTACACCTTC,NA,TRBV28,TRBJ1-2,NA
CASSDTGLYSNQPQHF,TGTGCCAGCAGTGACACAGGGCTGTATAGCAATCAGCCCCAGCATTTT,NA,TRBV2,TRBJ1-5,NA
CASSSTRAGGSREQYF,TGTGCCAGCAGCTCGACCCGGGCGGGGGGGTCTAGGGAGCAGTACTTC,NA,TRBV5-4,TRBJ2-7,TRBD2
CASSPGGATTEAFF,TGTGCCAGCAGCCCCGGGGGAGCCACCACTGAAGCTTTCTTT,NA,TRBV7-9,TRBJ1-1,NA
CASSVLGTAYQETQYF,TGTGCCAGCAGTGTGCTCGGGACAGCGTACCAAGAGACCCAGTACTTC,NA,TRBV2,TRBJ2-5,TRBD1
CASSLEILTGSGNTEAFF,TGTGCCAGCAGCCTAGAAATATTGACAGGGAGTGGGAACACTGAAGCTTTCTTT,NA,TRBV5-4,TRBJ1-1,TRBD1
CASSEGGPYNEQFF,TGTGCCAGCAGTGAGGGAGGGCCTTACAATGAGCAGTTCTTC,NA,TRBV2,TRBJ2-1,TRBD2
CASSDEQLSNQPQHF,TGTGCCAGCAGTGACGAACAGCTTAGCAATCAGCCCCAGCATTTT,NA,TRBV2,TRBJ1-5,NA
CASSSDRASGNTIYF,TGTGCCAGCAGTTCGGACAGGGCTTCGGGAAACACCATATATTTT,once,TRBV28,TRBJ1-3,TRBD1
CASSVSGTSGTNEQFF,TGCGCCAGCAGCGTCTCCGGGACTAGCGGAACCAATGAGCAGTTCTTC,NA,TRBV5-1,TRBJ2-1,TRBD2
CAWNRGGTGNTIYF,TGTGCCTGGAATCGCGGGGGTACGGGAAACACCATATATTTT,NA,TRBV30,TRBJ1-3,NA
CASSVRAGGIETQYF,TGTGCCAGCAGTGTTCGAGCGGGGGGGATCGAGACCCAGTACTTC,NA,TRBV2,TRBJ2-5,TRBD2
CASSSGQNNYGYTF,TGTGCCAGCAGCTCGGGACAGAATAACTATGGCTACACCTTC,NA,TRBV7-9,TRBJ1-2,TRBD1
CASSSDLPGQNFNGYTF,TGCGCCAGCAGCTCGGACCTTCCGGGACAGAATTTCAATGGCTACACCTTC,NA,TRBV5-1,TRBJ1-2,TRBD1